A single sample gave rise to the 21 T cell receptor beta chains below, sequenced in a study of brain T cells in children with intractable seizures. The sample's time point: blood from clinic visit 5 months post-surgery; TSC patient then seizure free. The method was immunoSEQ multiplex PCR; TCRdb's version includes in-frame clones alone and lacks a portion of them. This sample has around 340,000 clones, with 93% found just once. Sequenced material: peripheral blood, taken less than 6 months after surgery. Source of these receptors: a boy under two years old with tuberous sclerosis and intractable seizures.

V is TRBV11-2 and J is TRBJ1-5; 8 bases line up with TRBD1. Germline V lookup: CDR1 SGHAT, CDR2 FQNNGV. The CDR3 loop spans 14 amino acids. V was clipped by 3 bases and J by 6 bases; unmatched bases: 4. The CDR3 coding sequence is TGTGCCAGCAGCTTCGGACAGGGAGGTCAGCCCCAGCATTTT. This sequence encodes CASSFGQGGQPQHF.

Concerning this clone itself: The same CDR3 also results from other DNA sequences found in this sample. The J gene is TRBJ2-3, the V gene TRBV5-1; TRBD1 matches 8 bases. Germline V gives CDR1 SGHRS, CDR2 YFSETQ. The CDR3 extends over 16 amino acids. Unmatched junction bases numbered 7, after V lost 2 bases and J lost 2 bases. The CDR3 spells CASSFLPGQVTDTQYF. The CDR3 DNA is TGCGCCAGCAGCTTTCTACCGGGACAGGTCACAGATACGCAGTATTTT.

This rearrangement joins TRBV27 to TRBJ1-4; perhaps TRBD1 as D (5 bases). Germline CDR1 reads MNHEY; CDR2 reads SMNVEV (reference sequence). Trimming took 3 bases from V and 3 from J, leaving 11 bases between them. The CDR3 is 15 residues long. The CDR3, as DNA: TGTGCCAGCAGTTTTATGGGGGATGCTAATGAAAAACTGTTTTTT. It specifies CASSFMGDANEKLFF.

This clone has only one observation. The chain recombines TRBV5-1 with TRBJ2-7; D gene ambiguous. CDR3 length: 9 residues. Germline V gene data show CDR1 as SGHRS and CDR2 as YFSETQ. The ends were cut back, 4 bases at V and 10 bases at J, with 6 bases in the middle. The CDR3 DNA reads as TGCGCCAGCAGCCCACTACAGTACTTC. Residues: CASSPLQYF. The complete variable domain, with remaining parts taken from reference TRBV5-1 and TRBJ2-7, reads KAGVTQTPRYLIKTRGQQVTLSCSPISGHRSVSWYQQTPGQGLQFLFEYFSETQRNKGNFPGRFSGRQFSNSRSEMNVSTLELGDSALYLCASSPLQYFGPGTRLTVT.

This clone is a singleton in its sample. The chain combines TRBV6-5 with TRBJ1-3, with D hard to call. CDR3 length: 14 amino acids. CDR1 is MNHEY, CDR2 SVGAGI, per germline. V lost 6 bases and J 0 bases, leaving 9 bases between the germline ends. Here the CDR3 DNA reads TGTGCCAGCAGGGAGGTGAGCTCTGGAAACACCATATATTTT. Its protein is CASREVSSGNTIYF.

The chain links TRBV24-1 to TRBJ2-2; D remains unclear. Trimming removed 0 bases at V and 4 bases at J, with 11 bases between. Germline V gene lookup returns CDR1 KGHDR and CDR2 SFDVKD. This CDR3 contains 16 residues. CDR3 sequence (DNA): TGTGCCACCAGTGATTTGGGGCTTCACGGCACCGGGGAGCTGTTTTTT. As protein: CATSDLGLHGTGELFF.

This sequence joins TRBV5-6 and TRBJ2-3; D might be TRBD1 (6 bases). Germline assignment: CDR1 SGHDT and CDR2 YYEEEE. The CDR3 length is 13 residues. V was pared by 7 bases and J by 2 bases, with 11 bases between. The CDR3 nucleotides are TGTGCCAGCCGGGACATAGACACAGATACGCAGTATTTT. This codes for CASRDIDTDTQYF.

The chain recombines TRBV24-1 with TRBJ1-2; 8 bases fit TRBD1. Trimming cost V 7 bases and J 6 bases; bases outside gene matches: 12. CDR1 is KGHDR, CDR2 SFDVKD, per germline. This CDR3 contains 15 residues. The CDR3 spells CATRPNDRGEDGYTF. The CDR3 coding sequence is TGTGCCACCAGGCCTAACGACAGGGGAGAAGATGGCTACACCTTC.

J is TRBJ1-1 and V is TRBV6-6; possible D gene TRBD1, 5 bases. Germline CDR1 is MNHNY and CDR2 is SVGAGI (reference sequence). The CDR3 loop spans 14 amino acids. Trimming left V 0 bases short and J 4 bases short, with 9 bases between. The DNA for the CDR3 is TGTGCCAGCAGTTACTCGACGGGGGGCACTGAAGCTTTCTTT. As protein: CASSYSTGGTEAFF.

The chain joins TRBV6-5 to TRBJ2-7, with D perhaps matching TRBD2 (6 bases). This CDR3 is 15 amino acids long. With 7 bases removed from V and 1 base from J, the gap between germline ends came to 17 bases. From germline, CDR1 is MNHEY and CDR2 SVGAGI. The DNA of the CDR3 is TGTGCCAGCACCCGCCACGGGGCGGGGTCCTACGAGCAGTACTTC. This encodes CASTRHGAGSYEQYF.

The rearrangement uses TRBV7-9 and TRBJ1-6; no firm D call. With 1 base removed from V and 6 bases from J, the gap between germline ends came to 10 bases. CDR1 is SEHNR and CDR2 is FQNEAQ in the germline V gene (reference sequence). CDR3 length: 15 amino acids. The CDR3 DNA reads TGTGCCAGCAGCTTAGGGACGGGTAGTAATTCACCCCTCCACTTT. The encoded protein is CASSLGTGSNSPLHF.

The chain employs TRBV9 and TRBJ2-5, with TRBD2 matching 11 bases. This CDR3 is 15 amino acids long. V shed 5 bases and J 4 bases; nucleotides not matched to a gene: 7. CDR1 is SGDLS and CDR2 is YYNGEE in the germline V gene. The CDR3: CASSRSGGAAETQYF. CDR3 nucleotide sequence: TGTGCCAGCAGTCGTAGCGGGGGGGCCGCAGAGACCCAGTACTTC.

DNA for the CDR3: TGTGCCAGCAAGGCAGACGGGCATGGCTACACCTTC. Amino acids: CASKADGHGYTF. The chain combines TRBV6-6 with TRBJ1-2; D gene uncertain. The germline CDR1 and CDR2 sequences are MNHNY and SVGAGI (reference sequence). The CDR3 runs to 12 residues. V lost 7 bases and J 6 bases, leaving 12 bases between the germline ends.

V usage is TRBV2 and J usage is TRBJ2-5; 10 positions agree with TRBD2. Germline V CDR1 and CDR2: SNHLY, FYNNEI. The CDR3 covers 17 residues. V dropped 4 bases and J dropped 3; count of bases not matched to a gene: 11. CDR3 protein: CASSASQRGGLKETQYF. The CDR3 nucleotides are TGTGCCAGCAGTGCATCACAGCGGGGGGGCCTGAAAGAGACCCAGTACTTC.

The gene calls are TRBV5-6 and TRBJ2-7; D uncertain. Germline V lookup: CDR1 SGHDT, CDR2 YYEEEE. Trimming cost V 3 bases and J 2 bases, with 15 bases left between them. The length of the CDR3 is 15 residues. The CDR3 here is CASSSPLTSPYEQYF. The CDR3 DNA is TGTGCCAGCAGCTCTCCCCTTACTTCGCCCTACGAGCAGTACTTC.

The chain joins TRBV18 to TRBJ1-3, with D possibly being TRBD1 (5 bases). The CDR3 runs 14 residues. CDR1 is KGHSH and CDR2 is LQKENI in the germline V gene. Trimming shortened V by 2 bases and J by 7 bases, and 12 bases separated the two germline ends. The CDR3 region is CASSPGDRGNTIYF. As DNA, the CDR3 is TGTGCCAGCTCACCAGGTGATCGGGGCAACACCATATATTTT.

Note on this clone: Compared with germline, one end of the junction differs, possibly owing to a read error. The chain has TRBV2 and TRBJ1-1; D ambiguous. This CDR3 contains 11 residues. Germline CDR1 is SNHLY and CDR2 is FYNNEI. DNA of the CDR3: TGCCGCAGGCTGGCAGACACTGAAGCTTTCTTT. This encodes CRRLADTEAFF.

CDR3 region: CASSLFDGYSGNTIYF. In DNA, the CDR3 is TGTGCCAGCAGCTTATTCGACGGGTACTCTGGAAACACCATATATTTT. V usage is TRBV7-2 and J usage is TRBJ1-3; D remains unclear. Trimming took 2 bases from V and 0 from J, leaving 11 bases between them. The germline gives CDR1 SGHTA, CDR2 FQGNSA. The CDR3 has 16 amino acids.

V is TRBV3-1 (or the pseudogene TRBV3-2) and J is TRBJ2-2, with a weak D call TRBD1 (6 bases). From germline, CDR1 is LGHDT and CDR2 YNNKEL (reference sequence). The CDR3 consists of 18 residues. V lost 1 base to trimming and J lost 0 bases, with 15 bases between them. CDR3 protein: CASSQGGWGTSNTGELFF. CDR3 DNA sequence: TGTGCCAGCAGCCAAGGCGGGTGGGGGACATCGAACACCGGGGAGCTGTTTTTT.

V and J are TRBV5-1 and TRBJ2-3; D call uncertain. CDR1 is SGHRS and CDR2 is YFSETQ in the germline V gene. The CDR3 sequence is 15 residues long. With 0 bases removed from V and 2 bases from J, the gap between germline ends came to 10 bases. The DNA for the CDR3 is TGCGCCAGCAGCTTGGAATTCCCACACACAGATACGCAGTATTTT. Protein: CASSLEFPHTDTQYF. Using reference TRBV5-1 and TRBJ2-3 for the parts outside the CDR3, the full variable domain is KAGVTQTPRYLIKTRGQQVTLSCSPISGHRSVSWYQQTPGQGLQFLFEYFSETQRNKGNFPGRFSGRQFSNSRSEMNVSTLELGDSALYLCASSLEFPHTDTQYFGPGTRLTVL.

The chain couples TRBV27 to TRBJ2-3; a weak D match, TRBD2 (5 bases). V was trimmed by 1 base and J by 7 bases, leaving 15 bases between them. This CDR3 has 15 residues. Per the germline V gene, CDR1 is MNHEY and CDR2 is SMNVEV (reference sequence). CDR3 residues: CASSLLDERAYTQYF. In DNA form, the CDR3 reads TGTGCCAGCAGTTTATTGGACGAGAGGGCCTATACGCAGTATTTT.